These 20 T cell receptor beta chains share one sample of origin, sequenced in a study of cytomegalovirus exposure and HLA in healthy donors. The method was immunoSEQ multiplex PCR; TCRdb's version includes in-frame clones alone and lacks a portion of them. The sample yields about 200,000 clones, 80% to 90% seen once. Sequenced sample: PBMCs. These receptors were taken from a woman aged 18-30 years in good health and CMV-seropositive.

The rearrangement joins TRBV28 to TRBJ2-1, with D possibly being TRBD1 (6 bases). The CDR3 covers 13 residues. Germline CDR1 and CDR2: MDHEN and SYDVKM. Trimming took 6 bases from V and 7 from J, leaving 13 bases between them. The CDR3 nucleotides read TGTGCCAGCAGCTTGATCGACAGGAATGAGCAGTTCTTC. As protein: CASSLIDRNEQFF.

The chain couples TRBV12-5 to TRBJ2-7; 9 bases match TRBD1. This CDR3 has 20 amino acids. Germline lookup yields CDR1 LGHNT and CDR2 FRNRAP. Trimming cost V 4 bases and J 1 base; bases outside gene matches: 20. The CDR3, as DNA: TGTGCTAGTGGTTCTGGGCCTAAGGACAGGGGAAGGGTTAGGTCCTACGAGCAGTACTTC. Protein sequence: CASGSGPKDRGRVRSYEQYF.

The rearrangement uses TRBV10-3 and TRBJ1-2, with D uncertain. The V gene's germline CDR1 is ENHRY and CDR2 SYGVKD. The CDR3 spans 13 residues. V was cut by 8 bases and J by 4 bases, with 14 bases left in between. The CDR3 nucleotides read TGTGCCATCTCCTATTCCCTCCTCTATGGCTACACCTTC. It encodes CAISYSLLYGYTF.

The chain employs TRBV9 and TRBJ2-6, with 12 bases fitting TRBD1. CDR1 and CDR2 (germline): SGDLS, YYNGEE. With 2 bases clipped from V and 0 bases from J, the junction kept 15 bases outside the gene matches. The CDR3 is 22 residues long. The CDR3 reads CASSVRHSGQGAPSSGANVLTF. CDR3 sequence (DNA): TGTGCCAGCAGCGTCCGTCACTCGGGACAGGGGGCACCGAGCTCTGGGGCCAACGTCCTGACTTTC.

V and J are TRBV28 and TRBJ1-2; no firm D call. CDR3 length: 13 residues. The ends were cut back, 4 bases at V and 3 bases at J, with 9 bases in the middle. Germline CDR1 reads MDHEN; CDR2 reads SYDVKM. The CDR3 loop reads CASSSLRDYGYTF. The CDR3 nucleotides read TGTGCCAGCAGTTCCCTGCGGGACTATGGCTACACCTTC.

The chain employs TRBV30 and TRBJ2-7, with D uncertain. V lost 1 base to trimming and J lost 3 bases, with 10 bases between them. The germline V gene has CDR1 GTSNPN and CDR2 SVGIG (reference sequence). The CDR3 has 13 residues. The CDR3 sequence is CAWSALPGYEQYF. The CDR3, as DNA: TGTGCCTGGAGTGCCCTCCCGGGCTACGAGCAGTACTTC.

V gene TRBV30 combines with J gene TRBJ1-1; no clear D gene. Germline CDR1 is GTSNPN and CDR2 is SVGIG (reference sequence). V lost 5 bases to trimming and J lost 0 bases, with 10 bases between them. CDR3 length: 13 amino acids. CDR3 DNA: TGTGCCTGGGGCCCGGGGATGAACACTGAAGCTTTCTTT. It is translated as CAWGPGMNTEAFF. Filled out from reference TRBV30 and TRBJ1-1, the complete variable domain reads SQTIHQWPATLVQPVGSPLSLECTVEGTSNPNLYWYRQAAGRGLQLLFYSVGIGQISSEVPQNLSASRPQDRQFILSSKKLLLSDSGFYLCAWGPGMNTEAFFGQGTRLTVV.

A note on this clone: The identical CDR3 is also encoded by other nucleotide sequences in the sample. The genes are TRBV27 and TRBJ2-1, with 7 bases identical to TRBD2. CDR3 length equals 15 residues. V lost 5 bases, J lost 0 bases, and 4 bases stayed unmatched. Germline CDR1 and CDR2: MNHEY and SMNVEV (reference sequence). The CDR3 DNA is TGTGCCAGCAGTCTGGGCGGGAGCTCCTACAATGAGCAGTTCTTC. Its protein product is CASSLGGSSYNEQFF.

This rearrangement joins TRBV27 to TRBJ2-5, with 9 bases matching TRBD2. J lost 4 bases, V lost 4 bases, and 16 bases had no gene match. Germline V gene sequence: CDR1 MNHEY, CDR2 SMNVEV (reference sequence). The CDR3 has 18 amino acids. CDR3 residues: CASSSGGAVSGRGETQYF. CDR3 coding DNA: TGTGCCAGCAGTTCCGGGGGGGCCGTTAGCGGGAGAGGAGAGACCCAGTACTTC.

The J gene is TRBJ2-7, the V gene TRBV5-1; D is perhaps TRBD2 (7 bases). The CDR3 runs 15 residues. V lost 4 bases and J 0 bases, leaving 14 bases between the germline ends. Germline V gene lookup returns CDR1 SGHRS and CDR2 YFSETQ. This CDR3 is CASSPWGGPSYEQYF. DNA of the CDR3: TGCGCCAGCAGCCCGTGGGGGGGCCCCTCCTACGAGCAGTACTTC.

The V and J genes are TRBV27 and TRBJ2-2, with 7 bases that match TRBD2. The germline V gene has CDR1 MNHEY and CDR2 SMNVEV (reference sequence). The CDR3 spans 15 residues. The ends lost 1 base at V and 5 bases at J; junction bases unmatched: 4. CDR3: CASSLWGGWTGELFF. The CDR3 nucleotides are TGTGCCAGCAGTTTATGGGGAGGGTGGACCGGGGAGCTGTTTTTT.

This chain joins TRBV5-1 and TRBJ2-1; 10 bases fit TRBD2. The junction had 4 bases not matched to a gene; V was cut back by 0 bases and J by 7 bases. The CDR3 length is 15 residues. The germline V gene encodes CDR1 SGHRS and CDR2 YFSETQ. CDR3 amino acids: CASSLASSGRNEQFF. The CDR3 DNA sequence: TGCGCCAGCAGCTTGGCTTCTAGCGGGAGAAATGAGCAGTTCTTC.

The chain recombines TRBV6-6 with TRBJ1-2; 10 bases match TRBD1. The V segment lost 6 bases and the J segment 7 bases; nucleotides outside the gene matches: 8. The germline gives CDR1 MNHNY, CDR2 SVGAGI (reference sequence). This CDR3 spans 14 amino acids. CDR3 coding DNA: TGTGCCAGCAGGGCCCCGGGACAGGGGCCTGGCTACACCTTC. Amino acid sequence: CASRAPGQGPGYTF.

This clone occurred once. CDR3 residues: CASSPRQVIEQFF. The CDR3 DNA reads as TGTGCCAGCAGTCCCCGACAGGTTATTGAGCAGTTCTTC. The chain links TRBV28 to TRBJ2-1; possible D gene TRBD1, 6 bases. The V gene lost 5 bases and the J gene lost 9 bases, with 14 bases spanning the gap. Per the germline V gene, CDR1 is MDHEN and CDR2 is SYDVKM. CDR3 length equals 13 residues.

The chain recombines TRBV19 with TRBJ2-7; 8 bases map to TRBD1. CDR3 size: 15 residues. V shed 4 bases, J shed 2 bases, and the junction held 7 bases outside the gene matches. Germline-derived CDR1 and CDR2 are LNHDA and SQIVND (reference sequence). The DNA for the CDR3 is TGTGCCAGTAGTACAACGACAGGGGACACCTACGAGCAGTACTTC. Translating it yields CASSTTTGDTYEQYF.

This clone turned up a few times. The V gene is TRBV6-1, the J gene TRBJ1-4; 7 bases align to TRBD1. Germline CDR1 is MNHNS and CDR2 is SASEGT. This CDR3 region has 15 residues. V lost 7 bases, J lost 7 bases, and 12 bases stayed unmatched. CDR3 loop: CASTPSPDRAEKLFF. The DNA of the CDR3 is TGTGCCAGCACCCCCTCACCTGACAGGGCTGAAAAACTGTTTTTT.

In DNA, the CDR3 is TGCGCCAGCAGCCAAGAGCAGGGGAGGGTCTATGGCTACACCTTC. Residues: CASSQEQGRVYGYTF. The V call is TRBV4-1, the J call TRBJ1-2; a possible D gene is TRBD1 (6 bases). Germline V gene sequence: CDR1 MGHRA, CDR2 YSYEKL. V was clipped by 0 bases and J by 4 bases, with 12 bases between them. The length of the CDR3 is 15 residues.

The genes are TRBV28 and TRBJ1-5; D gene uncertain. CDR1 is MDHEN, CDR2 SYDVKM, per germline. V was cut by 5 bases and J by 2 bases, with 10 bases left in between. The CDR3 loop spans 14 amino acids. CDR3 loop: CASSILPGNQPQHF. CDR3 in DNA: TGTGCCAGCAGTATACTACCGGGCAATCAGCCCCAGCATTTT.

The sample holds one count of this clone. The J gene is TRBJ1-2, the V gene TRBV19; D gene ambiguous. Germline V gene data show CDR1 as LNHDA and CDR2 as SQIVND (reference sequence). This CDR3 is built from 12 residues. The V end lost 7 bases, the J end lost 11 bases, and 17 bases lay between the germline ends. DNA of the CDR3: TGTGCCAGTATTAATACGACTATGGCTTACACCTTC. Translation gives CASINTTMAYTF.

A word on this clone: Different DNA sequences within this sample yield the same CDR3. The chain combines TRBV25-1 with TRBJ2-7; TRBD1 might be the D (6 bases). CDR1 and CDR2 (germline): MGHDK, SYGVNS. Trimming shortened V by 7 bases and J by 2 bases, and 15 bases separated the two germline ends. The CDR3 has 14 amino acids. The CDR3, as DNA: TGTGCCAGCAAGGGACAAGGTATCCCCTACGAGCAGTACTTC. Amino acids: CASKGQGIPYEQYF.